This entry lists 7 T cell receptor beta chains sequenced from one sample in a study of T-cell reconstitution after alpha-beta-depleted transplantation in children. Researchers prepared the TCRbeta library using unique molecular identifiers, the study reports. TCRdb processed the PCR reads anew with MiXCR; each CDR3 protein has one entry. The profile shows 120,000 to 150,000 distinct CDR3 sequences, around 9% of them singletons. Sequencing used PBMCs, mostly from graft donor cells, obtained 180 days after TCRalphabeta/CD19-depleted stem cell transplant. These receptors all stem from a female patient aged 2-9 years who had a stem cell transplant for congenital amegakaryocytic thrombocytopenia, so the T cells may come from the graft donor.

The V gene is TRBV7-9, the J gene TRBJ2-3; TRBD2 matches 11 bases. J lost 4 bases, V lost 3 bases, and 6 bases had no gene match. The CDR3 has 16 residues. Germline CDR1 is SEHNR and CDR2 is FQNEAQ (reference sequence). The CDR3 DNA sequence: TGTGCCAGCAGCTTGGTACTAGCGGGAGCCGCAGATACGCAGTATTTT. Its protein product is CASSLVLAGAADTQYF.

The V call is TRBV15, the J call TRBJ2-1; 11 positions match TRBD2. The CDR3 totals 16 residues. V trimming: 1 base; J trimming: 6 bases; junction bases outside the gene matches: 5. In germline, CDR1 is LNHNV, CDR2 YYDKDF (reference sequence). Here the CDR3 reads CATSRGSSGGFNEQFF. Here the CDR3 DNA reads TGTGCCACCAGCAGAGGATCTAGCGGGGGGTTCAATGAGCAGTTCTTC.

The chain joins TRBV5-1 to TRBJ2-7, with D tentatively TRBD1 (5 bases). Germline V gene sequence: CDR1 SGHRS, CDR2 YFSETQ. The CDR3 covers 16 residues. V was shortened by 3 bases and J by 5 bases, with 21 bases between the two germline ends. The CDR3 coding sequence is TGCGCCAGCAGCTGGGTACAGGCCGTCCCTGTGGACGAGCAGTACTTC. It yields the protein CASSWVQAVPVDEQYF.

This clonotype occurred many times. The chain links TRBV15 to TRBJ1-4; D might be TRBD1 (5 bases). V was clipped by 3 bases and J by 3 bases, with 11 bases between them. Germline CDR1 reads LNHNV; CDR2 reads YYDKDF (reference sequence). CDR3 length equals 15 residues. The CDR3 region is CATSRKGLANEKLFF. CDR3 DNA: TGTGCCACCAGCAGGAAGGGGCTGGCTAATGAAAAACTGTTTTTT. Together with reference TRBV15 and TRBJ1-4, the CDR3 gives the full variable domain: DAMVIQNPRYQVTQFGKPVTLSCSQTLNHNVMYWYQQKSSQAPKLLFHYYDKDFNNEADTPDNFQSRRPNTSFCFLDIRSPGLGDTAMYLCATSRKGLANEKLFFGSGTQLSVL.

This clonotype was seen ten or more times. The CDR3 sequence: CASSVVGGTFDEQFF. CDR3 in DNA: TGTGCCAGCAGCGTAGTTGGAGGCACATTCGATGAGCAGTTCTTC. The chain carries TRBV9 and TRBJ2-1; a weak D match, TRBD2 (5 bases). V lost 0 bases to trimming and J lost 8 bases, with 15 bases between them. Germline CDR1 is SGDLS and CDR2 is YYNGEE. The CDR3 extends over 15 amino acids. Looking up the rest from reference TRBV9 and TRBJ2-1 gives the full variable domain: DSGVTQTPKHLITATGQRVTLRCSPRSGDLSVYWYQQSLDQGLQFLIQYYNGEERAKGNILERFSAQQFPDLHSELNLSSLELGDSALYFCASSVVGGTFDEQFFGPGTRLTVL.

This clonotype was seen ten or more times. The rearrangement uses TRBV5-1 and TRBJ2-2, with 11 bases matching TRBD2. The germline gives CDR1 SGHRS, CDR2 YFSETQ. The CDR3 has 19 residues. Trimming removed 3 bases from V and 1 base from J; junction bases left unmatched: 11. CDR3 DNA sequence: TGCGCCAGCAGCTGGTCCGGGACTAGCGGAGCCCAGAACACCGGGGAGCTGTTTTTT. Encoded protein: CASSWSGTSGAQNTGELFF.

This clonotype was observed a few times. The V and J genes are TRBV25-1 and TRBJ2-7, with 7 bases lining up with TRBD1. Looked up from germline, CDR1 is MGHDK and CDR2 is SYGVNS. The V gene end was trimmed by 4 bases and the J gene end by 2 bases; junction bases not matched to a gene: 8. The CDR3 spans 15 residues. The CDR3 DNA is TGTGCCAGCAGTGCAAGGGGGCAGGGGACCTACGAGCAGTACTTC. Its translation is CASSARGQGTYEQYF.